The entry that follows covers one T cell receptor (beta chain) sequence. The sample originates from a study of control samples from healthy donors and cancer patients. The CDR3 contains 14 residues. Germline-derived CDR1 and CDR2 are SNHLY and FYNNEI. The V gene lost 9 bases and the J gene lost 5 bases, with 16 bases spanning the gap. Sequenced by immunoSEQ multiplex PCR; TCRdb stores in-frame clones only, minus some. Of approximately 100,000 clones detected, approximately 82% appear once; the ten largest clones hold 1.5% to 2.5%. The receptor was derived from a man aged 60-69 years in good health. The chain carries TRBV2 and TRBJ1-4, with D perhaps TRBD1 (6 bases). Input material: blood. The DNA for the CDR3 is TGTGCCAGTGACCCAGGGGTCCGGAATGAAAAACTGTTTTTT. It codes for CASDPGVRNEKLFF.